This TCR beta chain was identified in a study of T cell changes during pregnancy in multiple sclerosis. A word on this clone: One end of the junction fails to match germline, which may point to a read error.

The germline V gene encodes CDR1 SGHTA and CDR2 FQGTGA. The CDR3 extends over 13 amino acids. Profiled with immunoSEQ multiplex PCR; TCRdb holds only in-frame clones, not every one. The sample shows around 74,000 clones, roughly nine tenths of them seen only once. J is TRBJ2-1 and V is TRBV7-3; possibly TRBD1 for D (6 bases). This TCR derives from a female donor with multiple sclerosis, enrolled in a pregnancy study. Source: peripheral blood, taken before pregnancy. This chain's CDR3 is CASSLNPGAEIVF. The CDR3 DNA sequence: TGTGCCAGCAGCTTAAACCCAGGGGCGGAAATAGTCTTC.